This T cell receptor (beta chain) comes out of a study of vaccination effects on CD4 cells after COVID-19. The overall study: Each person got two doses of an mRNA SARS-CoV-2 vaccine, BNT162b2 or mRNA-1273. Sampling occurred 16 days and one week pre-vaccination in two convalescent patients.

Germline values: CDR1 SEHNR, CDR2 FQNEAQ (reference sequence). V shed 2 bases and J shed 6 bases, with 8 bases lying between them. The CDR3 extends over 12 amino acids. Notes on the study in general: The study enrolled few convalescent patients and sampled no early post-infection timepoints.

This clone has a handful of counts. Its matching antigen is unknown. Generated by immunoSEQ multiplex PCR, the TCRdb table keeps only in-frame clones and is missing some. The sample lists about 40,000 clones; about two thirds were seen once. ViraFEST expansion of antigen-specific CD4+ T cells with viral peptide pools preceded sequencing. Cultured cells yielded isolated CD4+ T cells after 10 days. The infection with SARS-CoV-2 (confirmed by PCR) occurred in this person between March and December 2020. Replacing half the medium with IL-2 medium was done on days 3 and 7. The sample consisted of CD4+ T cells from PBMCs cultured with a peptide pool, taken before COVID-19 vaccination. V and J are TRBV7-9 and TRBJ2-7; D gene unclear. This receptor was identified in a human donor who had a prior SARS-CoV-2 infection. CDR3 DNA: TGTGCCAGCAGCTTACTGTGGGGCGAGCAGTACTTC. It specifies CASSLLWGEQYF.